This TCR beta chain is drawn from a study of T cell responses to AZD1222 COVID-19 vaccine. Background on the study: Researchers grouped second doses given at about 4 or about 12 weeks into one pool. General study findings and limits: Dominant at 160-218 and 743-854, vaccine-associated CD4 TCRs also spanned spike.

Note on this clone: The antigen is unknown.

CDR1 and CDR2 (germline): LGHDT, YNNKEL (reference sequence). This CDR3 region has 12 residues. V lost 1 base, J lost 8 bases, and 8 bases lay in between. Using immunoSEQ multiplex PCR, the repertoire was profiled, and TCRdb retains in-frame clones only, with some absent. This repertoire shows roughly 170,000 clones, just over 90% found once; its top ten account for 2.5% to 3%. This sequence was found in an adult in good health. The sequenced sample was peripheral blood, obtained on day 0 of AZD1222 vaccination. The rearrangement uses TRBV3-1 (or the pseudogene TRBV3-2) and TRBJ1-1; D is unresolved. DNA for the CDR3: TGTGCCAGCAGCCAAGGAGCTTTAGAAGCTTTCTTT. This gives the protein CASSQGALEAFF.